The rows below give T cell receptor beta chains drawn from one sample of a study of blood T cell repertoires in COVID-19. The protocol was immunoSEQ multiplex PCR, while the TCRdb copy is restricted to in-frame clones and leaves out a portion. The sample comprises more than 300,000 clones, 70% to 90% of which are singletons, and more than 1.5% rests with the top ten. The sequenced sample consisted of PBMCs or T cells enriched from blood (not recorded which). The receptors were sampled from a man aged 35 to 55 in a cohort exposed to, infected with or recovered from COVID-19 (not recorded which). CDR3s include the opening cysteine and the closing phenylalanine or tryptophan. Each record gives: clone size, J gene, V gene, D gene, CDR3 protein, CDR3 DNA. A D gene is named only where the DNA matches it firmly. Only part of the rows carry a size: once, few, many, or a class if the clone is expanded.

>.|TRBJ1-2|TRBV11-3|TRBD1
CASSSNDRGPLGYGYTF
TGTGCCAGCAGCTCCAACGACAGGGGGCCTTTAGGGTATGGCTACACCTTC
>.|TRBJ2-7|TRBV19|.
CASSIKFGQNYEQYF
TGTGCCAGTAGTATTAAATTTGGACAGAACTACGAGCAGTACTTC
>.|TRBJ1-6|TRBV28|TRBD1
CASREGTESWSPLHF
TGTGCCAGCAGGGAAGGGACAGAATCCTGGTCACCCCTCCACTTT
>.|TRBJ2-1|TRBV9|TRBD1
CASSVGWGQGTNEQFF
TGTGCCAGCAGCGTAGGCTGGGGACAGGGGACGAATGAGCAGTTCTTC
>.|TRBJ1-6|TRBV30|TRBD1
CAWRGQVNSPLHF
TGTGCCTGGAGGGGACAGGTTAATTCACCCCTCCACTTT
>.|TRBJ1-6|TRBV19|.
CASSIQGSNSPLHF
TGTGCCAGTAGTATTCAGGGATCCAATTCACCCCTCCACTTT
>.|TRBJ2-1|TRBV5-6|TRBD2
CASSLWGGLAHKLNEQFF
TGTGCCAGCAGCTTGTGGGGGGGACTAGCGCACAAACTCAATGAGCAGTTCTTC
>few|TRBJ2-7|TRBV10-1|.
CASSETGTLSSYEQYF
TGCGCCAGCAGTGAAACCGGGACTTTGAGCTCCTACGAGCAGTACTTC
>.|TRBJ1-2|TRBV19|.
CASSSVGESYGYTF
TGTGCCAGTAGTTCTGTGGGAGAGTCCTATGGCTACACCTTC
>.|TRBJ1-2|TRBV27|TRBD1
CASSNTGGPDGYTF
TGTGCCAGCAGTAATACAGGGGGTCCTGATGGCTACACCTTC
>.|TRBJ1-1|TRBV7-8|TRBD1
CASSPYAPTGGTEAFF
TGTGCCAGCAGCCCCTATGCACCGACAGGGGGTACTGAAGCTTTCTTT
>.|TRBJ2-7|TRBV5-1|TRBD2
CASSLGLTSGPSYEQYF
TGCGCCAGCAGCTTGGGCCTAACTAGCGGGCCCTCCTACGAGCAGTACTTC
>.|TRBJ1-1|TRBV24-1|TRBD1
CATSNSGTGGKRSEAFF
TGTGCCACCAGTAATTCCGGGACAGGGGGCAAAAGGAGTGAAGCTTTCTTT
>.|TRBJ2-1|TRBV5-1|TRBD1
CATEGATGGPSYNEQFF
TGCGCCACTGAGGGTGCGACAGGGGGCCCTTCCTACAATGAGCAGTTCTTC
>.|TRBJ2-2|TRBV2|.
CASGAGRTGELFF
TGTGCCAGCGGCGCAGGGCGGACCGGGGAGCTGTTTTTT
>.|TRBJ1-3|TRBV30|.
CAWTQGRPGNTIYF
TGTGCCTGGACTCAGGGGAGACCTGGAAACACCATATATTTT
>.|TRBJ1-5|TRBV27|.
CASSLYPGNQPQHF
TGTGCCAGCAGTTTGTATCCGGGCAATCAGCCCCAGCATTTT
>once|TRBJ1-5|TRBV9|TRBD1
CASSVGRGPGQPQHF
TGTGCCAGCAGCGTAGGCAGGGGGCCGGGTCAGCCCCAGCATTTT
>.|TRBJ2-1|TRBV16|.
CASSQGENEQFF
TGTGCCAGCAGCCAAGGGGAGAATGAGCAGTTCTTC
>.|TRBJ2-7|TRBV7-8|TRBD2
CASSGGTSGSNMQYF
TGTGCCAGCAGCGGGGGGACTAGCGGGAGCAATATGCAGTACTTC
>.|TRBJ2-7|TRBV5-1|TRBD2
CASSLAGTSGSNYEQYF
TGCGCCAGCAGCTTGGCCGGGACTAGCGGGAGTAATTACGAGCAGTACTTC
>.|TRBJ2-7|TRBV3-1/TRBV3-2|TRBD2
CASSQTSGSYEQYF
TGTGCCAGCAGCCAGACTAGCGGGAGTTACGAGCAGTACTTC
>.|TRBJ2-2|TRBV7-6|.
CASRFAGELFF
TGTGCCAGCAGATTCGCCGGGGAGCTGTTTTTT
>.|TRBJ2-3|TRBV6-5|TRBD2
CASSMTSGTDTQYF
TGTGCCAGCAGCATGACTAGCGGCACAGATACGCAGTATTTT
>.|TRBJ1-1|TRBV5-5|.
CASSLPGNTEAFF
TGTGCCAGCAGCTTACCAGGTAACACTGAAGCTTTCTTT
>.|TRBJ1-1|TRBV9|.
CASSVAQGMNTEAFF
TGTGCCAGCAGCGTAGCCCAGGGGATGAACACTGAAGCTTTCTTT
>.|TRBJ2-5|TRBV10-2|.
CASSQTGREGTQYF
TGCGCCAGCAGTCAGACAGGTCGGGAAGGGACCCAGTACTTC
>.|TRBJ1-5|TRBV5-4|.
CASSPGNDRNQPQHF
TGTGCCAGCAGCCCGGGCAACGACAGGAATCAGCCCCAGCATTTT
>.|TRBJ1-5|TRBV6-1|TRBD1
CASSAPGQGARTANQPQHF
TGTGCCAGCAGTGCCCCGGGACAGGGGGCGAGGACCGCCAATCAGCCCCAGCATTTT
>.|TRBJ1-2|TRBV6-5|.
CASSYSNNLGANGYTF
TGTGCCAGCAGTTACTCGAATAATTTAGGGGCTAATGGCTACACCTTC
>once|TRBJ2-6|TRBV15|TRBD1
CATSRDRVAGANVLTF
TGTGCCACCAGCAGGGACAGGGTCGCTGGGGCCAACGTCCTGACTTTC
>.|TRBJ2-7|TRBV28|.
CASSFHQGTYEQYF
TGTGCCAGCAGTTTTCATCAGGGAACCTACGAGCAGTACTTC
>few|TRBJ2-7|TRBV6-5|.
CASSFTGTFRTYEQYF
TGTGCCAGCAGTTTTACCGGGACTTTCCGTACCTACGAGCAGTACTTC
>once|TRBJ2-1|TRBV2|TRBD2
CASRGTSGTSYNEQFF
TGTGCCAGCAGAGGGACTAGCGGCACTTCCTACAATGAGCAGTTCTTC
>.|TRBJ2-2|TRBV3-1/TRBV3-2|.
CASSRVRPADTGELFF
TGTGCCAGCAGCCGCGTGAGACCAGCGGACACCGGGGAGCTGTTTTTT
>once|TRBJ2-7|TRBV19|TRBD1
CASSRTGIHEQYF
TGTGCCAGTAGTCGGACAGGGATCCACGAGCAGTACTTC
>.|TRBJ1-2|TRBV28|.
CASSLKERGYTF
TGTGCCAGCAGTTTGAAAGAGCGTGGCTACACCTTC
>.|TRBJ1-6|TRBV2|TRBD1
CASRGDSTSPLHF
TGTGCCAGCAGGGGGGACAGCACCTCACCCCTCCACTTT
>.|TRBJ1-1|TRBV11-2|TRBD1
CASSLGTANTEAFF
TGTGCCAGCAGCCTCGGGACAGCTAACACTGAAGCTTTCTTT
>.|TRBJ2-7|TRBV6-5|TRBD1
CASSRPGQGAHEQYF
TGTGCCAGCAGTCGTCCGGGACAGGGGGCCCACGAGCAGTACTTC
>.|TRBJ2-7|TRBV28|TRBD1
CASSFAGTGTYEQYF
TGTGCCAGCAGTTTCGCCGGGACAGGGACCTACGAGCAGTACTTC
>.|TRBJ1-3|TRBV6-5|.
CASSLGGYSGNTIYF
TGTGCCAGCAGCCTCGGGGGTTACTCTGGAAACACCATATATTTT
>.|TRBJ1-2|TRBV25-1|.
CASSDQTNYGYTF
TGTGCCAGCAGTGATCAGACTAACTATGGCTACACCTTC
>.|TRBJ1-3|TRBV30|.
CAWSVYSGNTIYF
TGTGCCTGGAGTGTATACTCTGGAAACACCATATATTTT
>.|TRBJ2-2|TRBV24-1|TRBD1
CATGQGNTGELFF
TGTGCCACTGGACAGGGAAACACCGGGGAGCTGTTTTTT
>.|TRBJ2-3|TRBV5-4|.
CASSWGFGSVTDTQYF
TGTGCCAGCAGCTGGGGGTTCGGGAGTGTGACAGATACGCAGTATTTT
>.|TRBJ1-6|TRBV5-1|.
CASSLGQGNSPLHF
TGCGCCAGCAGCTTGGGGCAGGGGAATTCACCCCTCCACTTT
>.|TRBJ1-6|TRBV7-8|TRBD1
CASSLWDRGGSPLHF
TGTGCCAGCAGCTTATGGGACAGGGGTGGATCACCCCTCCACTTT
>once|TRBJ1-6|TRBV27|TRBD1
CASTPGQGSSPLHF
TGTGCCAGCACCCCGGGACAGGGCAGTTCACCCCTCCACTTT
>.|TRBJ2-2|TRBV6-1|TRBD2
CASSELAGGRGTGELFF
TGTGCCAGCAGTGAGCTAGCGGGAGGGCGGGGCACCGGGGAGCTGTTTTTT
>.|TRBJ2-7|TRBV28|.
CASSSTTGPYEQYF
TGTGCCAGCAGTTCAACCACAGGGCCCTACGAGCAGTACTTC
>.|TRBJ1-5|TRBV28|.
CASKEGGKPQHF
TGTGCCAGCAAGGAGGGTGGTAAGCCCCAGCATTTT